This entry concerns a single T cell receptor beta chain. This PCR relied on a set of 60 Vbeta primers and 13 Jbeta primers. TCRdb keeps only in-frame clones here, not all; method: immunoSEQ multiplex PCR. Among approximately 84,000 clones listed, approximately 78% were seen once. Looked up from germline, CDR1 is SGHTA and CDR2 is FQGTGA. The length of the CDR3 is 15 residues. V lost 5 bases, J lost 3 bases, and 14 bases lay in between. The record originates from a study of cytomegalovirus exposure and HLA in healthy donors. The rearrangement uses TRBV7-3 and TRBJ2-1; D is uncertain. Sequenced material: PBMCs. This clonotype was sampled from a male donor in good health and CMV-seropositive. In nucleotides, the CDR3 is TGTGCCAGCAGCCCAGTGGCGGTGATCTACAATGAGCAGTTCTTC. Amino acid sequence: CASSPVAVIYNEQFF.